These 29 T cell receptor beta chains came from one sample sequenced in a study of cytomegalovirus exposure and HLA in healthy donors. The table came from immunoSEQ multiplex PCR; TCRdb's copy has only in-frame clones and leaves some out. The repertoire holds over 150,000 clones, with approximately 86% as singletons. Input material: PBMCs. These receptors all stem from a man aged 18 to 30 in good health and CMV-seropositive.

There are a few counts of this clone. The chain combines TRBV25-1 with TRBJ2-3; 11 bases line up with TRBD2. The V gene's germline CDR1 is MGHDK and CDR2 SYGVNS. V dropped 4 bases and J dropped 3; count of bases not matched to a gene: 12. This CDR3 region has 18 residues. The CDR3 nucleotides read TGTGCCAGCAGTGGGGCTAGCGGGGGGCCAAGCGGTACAGATACGCAGTATTTT. Translated, it gives CASSGASGGPSGTDTQYF.

The chain joins TRBV7-9 to TRBJ2-7; D is possibly TRBD1 (8 bases). The length of the CDR3 is 12 residues. Germline assignment: CDR1 SEHNR and CDR2 FQNEAQ (reference sequence). Trimming shortened V by 10 bases and J by 5 bases, and 15 bases separated the two germline ends. The chain's CDR3 is CAIRQGRDEQYF. CDR3 nucleotides: TGTGCCATAAGACAGGGGAGGGACGAGCAGTACTTC.

The chain employs TRBV27 and TRBJ1-2, with D possibly being TRBD1 (6 bases). Trimming removed 3 bases at V and 4 bases at J, with 15 bases between. This CDR3 contains 15 residues. CDR1 is MNHEY, CDR2 SMNVEV, per germline (reference sequence). CDR3 region: CASSLGRGASYGYTF. The CDR3 region has the DNA TGTGCCAGCAGTTTGGGGCGGGGGGCCAGCTATGGCTACACCTTC.

The chain joins TRBV11-2 to TRBJ2-1; D is possibly TRBD1 (7 bases). Germline CDR1 SGHAT, CDR2 FQNNGV. Trimming removed 2 bases from V and 9 bases from J, with 23 bases in between. The CDR3 has 17 amino acids. DNA for the CDR3: TGTGCCAGCAGCTTAAACCCGGGAGCGCTCAGGGGGGCTGAGCAGTTCTTC. Encoded protein: CASSLNPGALRGAEQFF.

This chain links TRBV9 with TRBJ1-2; D is undetermined. Germline V gene data show CDR1 as SGDLS and CDR2 as YYNGEE. Trimming shortened V by 3 bases and J by 4 bases, and 13 bases separated the two germline ends. The CDR3 consists of 14 residues. This CDR3 reads CASSGTRESYGYTF. CDR3 in DNA: TGTGCCAGCAGCGGGACCCGGGAAAGCTATGGCTACACCTTC.

The chain links TRBV29-1 to TRBJ2-6, with D perhaps TRBD2 (5 bases). This CDR3 has 13 residues. Trimming shortened V by 5 bases and J by 4 bases, and 9 bases separated the two germline ends. The V gene's germline CDR1 is SQVTM and CDR2 ANQGSEA. DNA of the CDR3: TGCAGCGTTCGTGAGGGAGGGGCCAACGTCCTGACTTTC. Translated: CSVREGGANVLTF.

The V gene is TRBV15, the J gene TRBJ1-5; D remains ambiguous. The CDR3 has 17 residues. In germline, CDR1 is LNHNV, CDR2 YYDKDF (reference sequence). The ends were cut back, 0 bases at V and 0 bases at J, with 12 bases in the middle. CDR3: CATSRDLRSNSNQPQHF. Here the CDR3 DNA reads TGTGCCACCAGCAGAGATCTAAGGAGCAATAGCAATCAGCCCCAGCATTTT.

This chain joins TRBV25-1 and TRBJ2-7, with 7 nucleotides matching TRBD1. The CDR3 contains 13 residues. Germline V gives CDR1 MGHDK, CDR2 SYGVNS. With V trimmed by 6 bases and J by 2 bases, 4 bases remained unmatched. The CDR3 here is CASRPTGAYEQYF. In DNA form, the CDR3 reads TGTGCCAGCAGACCTACAGGGGCCTACGAGCAGTACTTC.

This rearrangement joins TRBV4-2 to TRBJ1-1, with 8 bases identical to TRBD1. The CDR3 is 15 residues long. Germline CDR1 and CDR2: LGHNA and YNFKEQ. J lost 1 base, V lost 3 bases, and 4 bases had no gene match. CDR3 residues: CASSHPGTGNTEAFF. CDR3 nucleotides: TGTGCCAGCAGCCACCCCGGGACAGGGAACACTGAAGCTTTCTTT.

This clone was counted a single time. CDR3 in amino acids: CASSPRDTSYEQYF. CDR3 DNA sequence: TGTGCCAGCAGCCCCCGGGACACCTCCTACGAGCAGTACTTC. V usage is TRBV5-4 and J usage is TRBJ2-7; perhaps TRBD1 as D (6 bases). Trimming took 4 bases from V and 0 from J, leaving 11 bases between them. CDR1 and CDR2 from the germline V gene are SGHNT and YYREEE (reference sequence). The CDR3 has 14 amino acids.

This chain uses TRBV12-5 with TRBJ2-1; tentatively, D is TRBD1 (5 bases). The ends were cut back, 3 bases at V and 6 bases at J, with 9 bases in the middle. This CDR3 is built from 13 residues. Germline CDR1 is LGHNT and CDR2 is FRNRAP. For the CDR3, the DNA is TGTGCTAGTGGTTTCAAGGGGCCCAATGAGCAGTTCTTC. Residues: CASGFKGPNEQFF.

The V gene is TRBV11-3, the J gene TRBJ2-5, with 8 bases that match TRBD2. V shed 2 bases, J shed 5 bases, and the junction held 13 bases outside the gene matches. Germline V gene sequence: CDR1 SGHNT, CDR2 YENEEA. The CDR3 extends over 17 amino acids. CDR3 bases: TGTGCCAGCAGCTTATTTAAAATCGGGGGGGCGTTGGAGACCCAGTACTTC. It specifies CASSLFKIGGALETQYF.

V and J are TRBV7-3 and TRBJ2-7, with 9 bases identical to TRBD1. Germline V gene sequence: CDR1 SGHTA, CDR2 FQGTGA. V gave up 5 bases and J gave up 3 bases; unmatched junction bases: 5. CDR3 length: 14 amino acids. CDR3 residues: CASSRQGGIYEQYF. CDR3 DNA sequence: TGTGCCAGCAGCAGACAGGGGGGAATCTACGAGCAGTACTTC.

V is TRBV5-1 and J is TRBJ2-1, with D tentatively TRBD1 (5 bases). Germline values: CDR1 SGHRS, CDR2 YFSETQ. V was trimmed by 0 bases and J by 10 bases, leaving 8 bases between them. The CDR3 has 12 residues. CDR3 sequence (DNA): TGCGCCAGCAGCTTGGGGGGCGGAGAGCAGTTCTTC. It specifies CASSLGGGEQFF.

V is TRBV15 and J is TRBJ2-2, with 7 nucleotides matching TRBD1. V was pared by 8 bases and J by 0 bases, with 0 bases of the junction left unmatched. CDR1 LNHNV and CDR2 YYDKDF come from the germline V gene (reference sequence). The CDR3 loop spans 13 amino acids. CDR3 nucleotide sequence: TGTGCCACCGGGACAGCGAACACCGGGGAGCTGTTTTTT. This sequence encodes CATGTANTGELFF.

This clone was seen more than once but under ten times. The chain recombines TRBV29-1 with TRBJ2-7; 7 nucleotides align to TRBD2. Germline V gives CDR1 SQVTM, CDR2 ANQGSEA. CDR3 size: 11 residues. V shed 7 bases, J shed 7 bases, and the junction held 7 bases outside the gene matches. CDR3: CSGFSGTEQYF. The DNA of the CDR3 is TGCAGCGGCTTCAGCGGGACGGAGCAGTACTTC.

In its sample, this clone was seen once. The chain is built from TRBV10-3 and TRBJ1-1, with 12 nucleotides matching TRBD1. The V gene end was trimmed by 6 bases and the J gene end by 0 bases; junction bases not matched to a gene: 5. Germline-derived CDR1 and CDR2 are ENHRY and SYGVKD. The CDR3 extends over 16 amino acids. CDR3 region: CAIRGGQGAMNTEAFF. Written as DNA, the CDR3 is TGTGCCATCAGGGGGGGACAGGGGGCAATGAACACTGAAGCTTTCTTT.

The chain employs TRBV6-5 and TRBJ2-7; 9 nucleotides match TRBD1. This CDR3 is built from 13 residues. J gave up 6 bases and V 6 bases, and 6 bases lay outside the gene matches. In germline, CDR1 is MNHEY, CDR2 SVGAGI. Written as DNA, the CDR3 is TGTGCCAGCAGACAGGGGGCGCTTCCCGAGCAGTACTTC. Encoded protein: CASRQGALPEQYF.

Points on this clone: The same CDR3 also results from other DNA sequences found in this sample. The CDR3 DNA reads TGTGCCAGCAGGAGAACAGATACGCAGTATTTT. Its translation: CASRRTDTQYF. The rearrangement uses TRBV6-5 and TRBJ2-3; D gene ambiguous. The CDR3 is 11 residues long. V was clipped by 6 bases and J by 3 bases, with 4 bases between them. The germline V gene encodes CDR1 MNHEY and CDR2 SVGAGI.

This clone has just one count. This chain connects TRBV19 to TRBJ1-2; D is perhaps TRBD1 (5 bases). The CDR3 extends over 12 amino acids. Trimming took 5 bases from V and 7 from J, leaving 11 bases between them. In germline, CDR1 is LNHDA, CDR2 SQIVND (reference sequence). In nucleotides, the CDR3 is TGTGCCAGTAGTCCGCGGGACGGTGGCTACACCTTC. Its protein is CASSPRDGGYTF.

V gene TRBV13 combines with J gene TRBJ2-3; 7 nucleotides line up with TRBD1. Germline V CDR1 and CDR2: PRHDT, FYEKMQ (reference sequence). The CDR3 is 15 amino acids. Unmatched junction bases numbered 7, after V lost 4 bases and J lost 3 bases. The CDR3 spells CASSSPTGRTDTQYF. The CDR3 nucleotides read TGTGCCAGCAGCTCCCCGACAGGGCGGACAGATACGCAGTATTTT.

CDR3 amino acids: CASSLAGWPESSGANVLTF. CDR3 in DNA: TGTGCCAGCAGTTTAGCGGGTTGGCCAGAGAGCTCTGGGGCCAACGTCCTGACTTTC. The genes are TRBV27 and TRBJ2-6; D perhaps matches TRBD2 (5 bases). Germline V CDR1 and CDR2: MNHEY, SMNVEV (reference sequence). V was clipped by 2 bases and J by 0 bases, with 17 bases between them. This CDR3 contains 19 residues.

This chain connects TRBV19 to TRBJ2-7; 10 bases are shared with TRBD1. This CDR3 is built from 15 residues. CDR1 is LNHDA, CDR2 SQIVND, per germline (reference sequence). J was trimmed by 9 bases and V by 5 bases; bases with no gene match: 13. CDR3 nucleotides: TGTGCCAGTAGTCTCGGTTCCGGGACAGGGGCTGTGCAGTACTTC. Protein sequence: CASSLGSGTGAVQYF.

The V gene is TRBV19, the J gene TRBJ2-2; 7 bases fit TRBD2. Per the germline V gene, CDR1 is LNHDA and CDR2 is SQIVND (reference sequence). Unmatched junction bases numbered 7, after V lost 6 bases and J lost 0 bases. The CDR3 runs 16 residues. CDR3 sequence (DNA): TGTGCCAGTAGACCCCCGGGACTACCGAACACCGGGGAGCTGTTTTTT. Its protein product is CASRPPGLPNTGELFF.

The chain combines TRBV18 with TRBJ1-3; D might be TRBD1 (5 bases). V shed 8 bases and J shed 0 bases, with 11 bases lying between them. CDR3 length: 14 amino acids. Germline V CDR1 and CDR2: KGHSH, LQKENI. The CDR3 loop reads CASQLGGSGNTIYF. CDR3 in DNA: TGTGCCAGCCAGTTGGGGGGCTCTGGAAACACCATATATTTT.

J is TRBJ1-2 and V is TRBV29-1, with TRBD1 identical over 10 bases. Germline trimming cut 7 bases from V and 8 bases from J; bases unmatched to any gene: 7. The CDR3 consists of 12 residues. Per germline, CDR1 SQVTM and CDR2 ANQGSEA. The CDR3 sequence is CSDGTGERGYTF. In nucleotides, the CDR3 is TGCAGCGATGGGACAGGGGAAAGAGGCTACACCTTC.

This clone was counted a few times. V usage is TRBV7-9 and J usage is TRBJ1-5; no clear D gene. V was shortened by 2 bases and J by 1 base, with 6 bases between the two germline ends. The germline gives CDR1 SEHNR, CDR2 FQNEAQ (reference sequence). The CDR3 consists of 14 residues. CDR3 bases: TGTGCCAGCAGCTTAAGCCTCAGCAATCAGCCCCAGCATTTT. It specifies CASSLSLSNQPQHF.

The CDR3 DNA is TGTGCCAGCAGTCAACTAGCGGGGGGACATGAGCAGTTCTTC. Protein sequence: CASSQLAGGHEQFF. The gene calls are TRBV27 and TRBJ2-1, with 12 nucleotides matching TRBD2. Trimming took 5 bases from V and 8 from J; bases not matched to a gene: 4. The CDR3 runs to 14 residues. Per germline, CDR1 MNHEY and CDR2 SMNVEV (reference sequence).

This clone was seen ten or more times. The gene calls are TRBV15 and TRBJ2-1, with 11 bases fitting TRBD2. V was pared by 5 bases and J by 8 bases, with 8 bases of the junction left unmatched. CDR3 length equals 15 residues. From germline, CDR1 is LNHNV and CDR2 YYDKDF (reference sequence). The CDR3 DNA follows: TGTGCCACCAGCGGCACTAGCGGGAGCAGCGATGAGCAGTTCTTC. This sequence encodes CATSGTSGSSDEQFF.